These 26 T cell receptor beta chains were sequenced from one sample in a study of cytomegalovirus exposure and HLA in healthy donors. Primers: 60 Vbeta forward and 13 Jbeta reverse. Some clones are missing from TCRdb's copy, which holds only in-frame ones; the method was immunoSEQ multiplex PCR. This table has 150,000 to 200,000 clones, 70% to 90% appearing once. Sequencing used PBMCs. The receptor set was obtained from a woman aged 18 to 35 in good health and CMV-seropositive.

The CDR3, as DNA: TGTGCCAGCAGCTTATCAACGCCGGGACACTTCAATTCACCCCTCCACTTT. This translates into CASSLSTPGHFNSPLHF. V is TRBV7-9 and J is TRBJ1-6; possible D gene TRBD1, 6 bases. CDR1 is SEHNR and CDR2 is FQNEAQ in the germline V gene (reference sequence). This CDR3 region has 17 residues. Trimming removed 2 bases from V and 7 bases from J, with 18 bases in between.

This chain links TRBV6-5 with TRBJ1-1; a weak D match, TRBD1 (6 bases). The CDR3 contains 15 residues. V was trimmed by 0 bases and J by 3 bases, leaving 11 bases between them. Germline CDR1 reads MNHEY; CDR2 reads SVGAGI. In DNA form, the CDR3 reads TGTGCCAGCAGTTACTCGGAGACAGGAGACACTGAAGCTTTCTTT. Its translation: CASSYSETGDTEAFF.

The chain combines TRBV29-1 with TRBJ2-3, with D possibly being TRBD2 (6 bases). The CDR3 sequence is 11 residues long. Germline V gene lookup returns CDR1 SQVTM and CDR2 ANQGSEA. V gave up 7 bases and J gave up 6 bases, with 11 bases separating them. The CDR3 loop is CSETRVDTQYF. In DNA, the CDR3 is TGCAGCGAGACTAGAGTCGATACGCAGTATTTT.

This clone was seen only a few times. The J gene is TRBJ1-2, the V gene TRBV15, with D possibly matching TRBD1 (5 bases). Trimming took off 1 base at V and 4 bases at J, with 7 bases between the two ends. In germline, CDR1 is LNHNV, CDR2 YYDKDF (reference sequence). The CDR3 is 13 amino acids. The chain's CDR3 is CATSRGQFYGYTF. CDR3 in DNA: TGTGCCACCAGCAGAGGACAGTTCTATGGCTACACCTTC.

V and J are TRBV9 and TRBJ2-1; D is possibly TRBD2 (6 bases). The germline V and J ends were trimmed by 4 bases and 5 bases, with 13 bases remaining between them. The CDR3 is 14 amino acids. The germline CDR1 and CDR2 sequences are SGDLS and YYNGEE. In nucleotides, the CDR3 is TGTGCCAGCAGCAGTCGACTAGGGAACAATGAGCAGTTCTTC. Translation: CASSSRLGNNEQFF.

This clone was seen a single time. This rearrangement joins TRBV6-6 to TRBJ2-3; TRBD1 agrees at 7 bases. Per the germline V gene, CDR1 is MNHNY and CDR2 is SVGAGI (reference sequence). With V trimmed by 6 bases and J by 3 bases, 9 bases remained unmatched. The CDR3 length is 15 residues. CDR3 amino acids: CASSRQGAPTDTQYF. CDR3 in DNA: TGTGCCAGCAGCCGACAGGGCGCCCCTACAGATACGCAGTATTTT.

J is TRBJ2-7 and V is TRBV7-9, with 8 bases that match TRBD2. The CDR3 is made up of 14 amino acids. Germline assignment: CDR1 SEHNR and CDR2 FQNEAQ (reference sequence). The junction had 4 bases not matched to a gene; V was cut back by 1 base and J by 5 bases. In DNA, the CDR3 is TGTGCCAGCAGCTTAGGGGCGGGGGGCGACGAGCAGTACGTC. Translation gives CASSLGAGGDEQYV.

The gene calls are TRBV7-9 and TRBJ1-4, with D possibly matching TRBD1 (5 bases). Germline values: CDR1 SEHNR, CDR2 FQNEAQ (reference sequence). V dropped 2 bases and J dropped 5 bases, with 18 bases sitting between them. This CDR3 has 17 residues. The CDR3 region is CASSLILGRQLNEKLFF. CDR3 sequence (DNA): TGTGCCAGCAGCTTAATATTAGGTCGACAGCTAAATGAAAAACTGTTTTTT.

The V call is TRBV7-6, the J call TRBJ1-2, with D possibly being TRBD1 (5 bases). The CDR3 totals 13 residues. The V end was cut by 1 base, the J end by 6 bases, with 9 bases between. From germline, CDR1 is SGHVS and CDR2 FNYEAQ. Here the CDR3 reads CASSLDSGHGYTF. In DNA, the CDR3 is TGTGCCAGCAGCTTAGATTCAGGGCATGGCTACACCTTC.

As to this clone: The same CDR3 can be traced to other DNA sequences in this sample. The CDR3 loop is CASSPLEETQYF. Here the CDR3 DNA reads TGTGCCAGCTCACCTTTAGAGGAGACCCAGTACTTC. J is TRBJ2-5 and V is TRBV18; D remains ambiguous. The germline V gene has CDR1 KGHSH and CDR2 LQKENI. V was pared by 3 bases and J by 5 bases, with 7 bases between. The CDR3 covers 12 residues.

The count of this clone is one. The V call is TRBV7-9, the J call TRBJ2-5; possibly TRBD2 for D (5 bases). The germline CDR1 and CDR2 sequences are SEHNR and FQNEAQ (reference sequence). V lost 5 bases to trimming and J lost 1 base, with 17 bases between them. CDR3 length equals 16 residues. This CDR3 reads CASSQFEGLGQETQYF. In DNA form, the CDR3 reads TGTGCCAGCAGCCAATTTGAGGGCCTCGGCCAAGAGACCCAGTACTTC.

This clone occurred once. The gene calls are TRBV7-3 and TRBJ2-3, with D tentatively TRBD1 (5 bases). Trimming cost V 5 bases and J 1 base, with 7 bases left between them. The CDR3 is 13 residues long. From germline, CDR1 is SGHTA and CDR2 FQGTGA. CDR3 loop: CASSPTGTDTQYF. The CDR3 bases are TGTGCCAGCAGCCCGACAGGCACAGATACGCAGTATTTT.

In its sample, this clone was seen a few times. The rearrangement uses TRBV9 and TRBJ2-2, with 10 bases fitting TRBD1. V shed 3 bases, J shed 7 bases, and the junction held 3 bases outside the gene matches. Germline assignment: CDR1 SGDLS and CDR2 YYNGEE. The CDR3 has 14 residues. CDR3 nucleotides: TGTGCCAGCAGCGCGGGACAGGGGAACGGGGAGCTGTTTTTT. This translates into CASSAGQGNGELFF.

This sequence joins TRBV6-4 and TRBJ2-3; TRBD2 aligns across 9 bases. V was pared by 2 bases and J by 6 bases, with 6 bases of the junction left unmatched. The CDR3 loop spans 15 amino acids. CDR1 and CDR2 from the germline V gene are MRHNA and SNTAGT. CDR3 in DNA: TGTGCCAGCAGTGACGGGGCTAGCGGGGTGGATACGCAGTATTTT. It encodes CASSDGASGVDTQYF.

The chain links TRBV4-3 to TRBJ2-5; 12 bases match TRBD2. The CDR3 consists of 17 residues. V lost 2 bases and J lost 5; bases outside the gene matches: 9. The germline V gene encodes CDR1 LGHNA and CDR2 YSLEER. The CDR3: CASSQILAGGPQETQYF. Written as DNA, the CDR3 is TGCGCCAGCAGCCAAATTCTAGCGGGGGGGCCCCAGGAGACCCAGTACTTC.

This chain uses TRBV28 with TRBJ2-5; 8 bases are a match to TRBD2. The DNA end lines up better with TRBJ2-7; the J call may be wrong. Germline loops: CDR1 MDHEN, CDR2 SYDVKM. CDR3 length: 13 amino acids. Here the CDR3 DNA reads TGTGCCAGCATTTCTAGCGGGCACTACGAGCAGTACTTC. Translation gives CASISSGHYEQYF.

This clone was seen a few times. The chain uses TRBV2 and TRBJ2-4; no clear D. The CDR3 is made up of 14 amino acids. V lost 9 bases and J lost 0, with 12 bases in between. Germline CDR1 SNHLY, CDR2 FYNNEI. The CDR3 DNA reads as TGTGCCAGTGGCGGTGAGGTAGCCAAAAACATTCAGTACTTC. This sequence encodes CASGGEVAKNIQYF. The full variable domain, in which reference TRBV2 and TRBJ2-4 provide the parts outside the CDR3, is EPEVTQTPSHQVTQMGQEVILRCVPISNHLYFYWYRQILGQKVEFLVSFYNNEISEKSEIFDDQFSVERPDGSNFTLKIRSTKLEDSAMYFCASGGEVAKNIQYFGAGTRLSVL.

The chain is built from TRBV11-3 and TRBJ2-1; 7 nucleotides line up with TRBD2. The CDR3 has 16 amino acids. Per the germline V gene, CDR1 is SGHNT and CDR2 is YENEEA. V was pared by 3 bases and J by 7 bases, with 12 bases of the junction left unmatched. Here the CDR3 reads CASSFGLLRGINEQFF. In nucleotides, the CDR3 is TGTGCCAGCAGCTTTGGTTTGTTGCGGGGGATAAATGAGCAGTTCTTC.

In this sample, this clone turned up a few times. This chain joins TRBV4-1 and TRBJ2-4; D might be TRBD2 (5 bases). Germline CDR1 and CDR2: MGHRA and YSYEKL. This CDR3 is built from 13 residues. Trimming took off 4 bases at V and 7 bases at J, with 11 bases between the two ends. Here the CDR3 reads CASSPQRGNIQYF. The CDR3, as DNA: TGCGCCAGCAGCCCACAACGAGGGAACATTCAGTACTTC.

This chain connects TRBV4-1 to TRBJ2-3; 12 bases match TRBD2. With 4 bases clipped from V and 6 bases from J, the junction kept 8 bases outside the gene matches. CDR3 length: 16 residues. Germline V gene sequence: CDR1 MGHRA, CDR2 YSYEKL. CDR3: CASSPATSGGLDTQYF. The CDR3, as DNA: TGCGCCAGCAGCCCGGCGACTAGCGGGGGTTTGGATACGCAGTATTTT.

The V gene is TRBV30, the J gene TRBJ1-1; no definite D call. Germline V gives CDR1 GTSNPN, CDR2 SVGIG (reference sequence). The CDR3 has 13 residues. Trimming removed 2 bases from V and 0 bases from J, with 7 bases in between. CDR3 in DNA: TGTGCCTGGAGTAGCCAGGTGAACACTGAAGCTTTCTTT. As protein: CAWSSQVNTEAFF. Using reference TRBV30 and TRBJ1-1 for the parts outside the CDR3, the full variable domain is SQTIHQWPATLVQPVGSPLSLECTVEGTSNPNLYWYRQAAGRGLQLLFYSVGIGQISSEVPQNLSASRPQDRQFILSSKKLLLSDSGFYLCAWSSQVNTEAFFGQGTRLTVV.

Comments on this clone: Additional DNA sequences in this sample encode the identical CDR3. The CDR3 region is CAISVGGAYNEQFF. The CDR3 DNA follows: TGTGCCATCAGTGTGGGCGGGGCATACAATGAGCAGTTCTTC. J is TRBJ2-1 and V is TRBV10-3; tentatively, D is TRBD2 (6 bases). The CDR3 length is 14 residues. V shed 4 bases and J shed 4 bases, with 11 bases lying between them. Per germline, CDR1 ENHRY and CDR2 SYGVKD.

Worth noting for this clone: At one end the junction does not follow the germline gene, possibly because of a read error. The J gene is TRBJ2-6, the V gene TRBV7-3, with D possibly matching TRBD1 (5 bases). In germline, CDR1 is SGHTA, CDR2 FQGTGA. The CDR3 has 14 amino acids. The CDR3 DNA sequence: TGTGCCAGCAGCTTACACTCTGGGGCCAACGGCCTGACTTTC. This gives the protein CASSLHSGANGLTF. The whole variable domain, filled in from reference TRBV7-3 and TRBJ2-6, reads GAGVSQTPSNKVTEKGKYVELRCDPISGHTALYWYRQSLGQGPEFLIYFQGTGAADDSGLPNDRFFAVRPEGSVSTLKIQRTERGDSAVYLCASSLHSGANGLTFGAGSRLTVL.

As to this clone: Other DNA sequences of this sample code for an identical CDR3. This chain uses TRBV6-4 with TRBJ2-3; D may be TRBD2 (5 bases). With 4 bases removed from V and 2 bases from J, the gap between germline ends came to 7 bases. Germline loops: CDR1 MRHNA, CDR2 SNTAGT. The CDR3 extends over 13 amino acids. CDR3 nucleotides: TGTGCCAGCAGTGCGGGGTCCACAGATACGCAGTATTTT. It yields the protein CASSAGSTDTQYF.

The chain couples TRBV7-2 to TRBJ1-6, with 7 bases lining up with TRBD1. Losses at the gene ends were 4 bases for V and 7 bases for J; bases not matched to a gene: 7. The CDR3 is made up of 15 amino acids. From germline, CDR1 is SGHTA and CDR2 FQGNSA. CDR3 sequence: CASSSLRQGNSPLHF. As DNA, the CDR3 is TGTGCCAGCAGCTCCTTAAGACAGGGAAATTCACCCCTCCACTTT.

This clone was observed a handful of times. The chain employs TRBV15 and TRBJ2-3; 8 bases agree with TRBD2. CDR3 length: 16 residues. The V and J ends lost 0 bases and 2 bases, in that order; junction bases with no gene match: 4. CDR1 and CDR2 from the germline V gene are LNHNV and YYDKDF (reference sequence). The CDR3 bases are TGTGCCACCAGCAGAGACAGAGCGGGGGCCACAGATACGCAGTATTTT. This gives the protein CATSRDRAGATDTQYF.